The 2 T cell receptor beta chains below come from one sample, sequenced in a study of vaccination and CD4 T cells after COVID-19 (dated by TCRdb to between 2020 and 2023). The sample's treatment or condition label, decoded: roughly ten-day PBMC culture with coronavirus spike peptide pools or control peptides (ViraFEST assay). Library method: PCR. Sequenced using an Illumina iSeq 100. DNA from cultured CD4+ T cells underwent TCR sequencing with the Oncomine TCR Beta short-read assay at the Johns Hopkins FTIC core. The public reads were run again by TCRdb, first through fastp at Q25 and then through MiXCR, and only productive beta chains were kept. Entries are consolidated by CDR3 protein sequence, retaining the most common genes and DNA. This sample has about 12,000 distinct CDR3 sequences in its table, and more than 35% of those were observed once. The top ten hold more than 20% of the sample. These receptors lack a known antigen.

Sequenced material: cultured CD4+ T cells from blood. Receptor source: a human donor with COVID-19.

This clonotype appeared a few times. V usage is TRBV7-9 and J usage is TRBJ1-6; D not resolved. CDR3 length: 14 residues. Germline V gives CDR1 SEHNR, CDR2 FQNEAQ (reference sequence). Trimming shortened V by 2 bases and J by 9 bases, and 11 bases separated the two germline ends. The CDR3 is CASSLQVGRSPLHF. The DNA for the CDR3 is TGTGCCAGCAGCTTACAAGTTGGTCGTTCACCCCTCCACTTT. Using reference TRBV7-9 and TRBJ1-6 for the parts outside the CDR3, the full variable domain is DTGVSQNPRHKITKRGQNVTFRCDPISEHNRLYWYRQTLGQGPEFLTYFQNEAQLEKSRLLSDRFSAERPKGSFSTLEIQRTEQGDSAMYLCASSLQVGRSPLHFGNGTRLTVT.

V gene TRBV5-1 combines with J gene TRBJ1-5; 12 nucleotides line up with TRBD1. The CDR3 extends over 15 amino acids. V shed 3 bases and J 6 bases; nucleotides not matched to a gene: 4. CDR1 and CDR2 (germline): SGHRS, YFSETQ. In DNA, the CDR3 is TGCGCCAGCAGCTCGGGGACAGGGGGCGTTCAGCCCCAGCATTTT. Translating gives CASSSGTGGVQPQHF.